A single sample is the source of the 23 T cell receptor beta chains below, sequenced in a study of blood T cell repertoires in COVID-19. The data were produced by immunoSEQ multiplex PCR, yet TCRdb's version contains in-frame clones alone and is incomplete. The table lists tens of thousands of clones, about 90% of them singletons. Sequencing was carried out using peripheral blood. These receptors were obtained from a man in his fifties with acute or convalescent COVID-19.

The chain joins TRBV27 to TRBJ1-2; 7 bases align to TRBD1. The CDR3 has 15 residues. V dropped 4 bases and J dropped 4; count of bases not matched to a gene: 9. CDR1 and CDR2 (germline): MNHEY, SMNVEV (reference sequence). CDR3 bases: TGTGCCAGCAGTTCCCTCTCCTGGACAGGCTATGGCTACACCTTC. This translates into CASSSLSWTGYGYTF.

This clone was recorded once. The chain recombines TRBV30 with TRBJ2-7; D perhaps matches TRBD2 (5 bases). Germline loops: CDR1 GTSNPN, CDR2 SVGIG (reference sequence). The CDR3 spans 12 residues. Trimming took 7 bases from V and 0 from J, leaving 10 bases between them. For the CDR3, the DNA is TGTGCCTCCGAAGGAGGCTCCTACGAGCAGTACTTC. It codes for CASEGGSYEQYF. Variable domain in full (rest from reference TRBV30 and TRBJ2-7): SQTIHQWPATLVQPVGSPLSLECTVEGTSNPNLYWYRQAAGRGLQLLFYSVGIGQISSEVPQNLSASRPQDRQFILSSKKLLLSDSGFYLCASEGGSYEQYFGPGTRLTVT.

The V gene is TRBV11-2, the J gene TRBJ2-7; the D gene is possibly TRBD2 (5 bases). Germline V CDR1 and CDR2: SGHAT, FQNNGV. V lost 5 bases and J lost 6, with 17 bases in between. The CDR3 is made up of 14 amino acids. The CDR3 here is CASSPAGNNPEQYF. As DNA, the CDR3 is TGTGCCAGCAGCCCCGCCGGGAACAACCCCGAGCAGTACTTC.

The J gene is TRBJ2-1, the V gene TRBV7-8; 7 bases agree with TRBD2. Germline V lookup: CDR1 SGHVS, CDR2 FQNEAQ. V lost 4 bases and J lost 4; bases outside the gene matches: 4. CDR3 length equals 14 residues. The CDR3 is CASSSGLSYNEQFF. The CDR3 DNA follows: TGTGCCAGCAGCTCGGGACTATCTTACAATGAGCAGTTCTTC.

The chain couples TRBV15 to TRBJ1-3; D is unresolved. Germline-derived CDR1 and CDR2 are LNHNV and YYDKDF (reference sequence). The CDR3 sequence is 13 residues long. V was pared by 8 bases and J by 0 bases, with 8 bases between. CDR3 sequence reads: CATGEFSGNTIYF. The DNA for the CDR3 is TGTGCCACCGGGGAGTTCTCTGGAAACACCATATATTTT.

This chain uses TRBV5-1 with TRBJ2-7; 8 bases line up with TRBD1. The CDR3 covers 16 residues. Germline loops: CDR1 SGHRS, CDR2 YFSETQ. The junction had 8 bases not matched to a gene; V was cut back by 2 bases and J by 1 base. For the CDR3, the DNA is TGCGCCAGCAGCTTATTGGGGACAGGTGCTTCCTACGAGCAGTACTTC. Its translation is CASSLLGTGASYEQYF.

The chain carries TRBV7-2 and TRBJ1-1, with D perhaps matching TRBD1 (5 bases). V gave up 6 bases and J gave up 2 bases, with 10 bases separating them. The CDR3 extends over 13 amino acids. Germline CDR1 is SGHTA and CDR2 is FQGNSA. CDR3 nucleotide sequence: TGTGCCAGCAGGGGGCCGGCAAACACTGAAGCTTTCTTT. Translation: CASRGPANTEAFF.

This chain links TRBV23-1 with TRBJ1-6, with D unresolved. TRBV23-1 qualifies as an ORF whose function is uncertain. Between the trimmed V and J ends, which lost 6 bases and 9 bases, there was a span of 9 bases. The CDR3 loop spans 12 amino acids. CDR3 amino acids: CASSLKRSPLHF. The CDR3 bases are TGCGCCAGCAGCCTAAAACGTTCACCCCTCCACTTT.

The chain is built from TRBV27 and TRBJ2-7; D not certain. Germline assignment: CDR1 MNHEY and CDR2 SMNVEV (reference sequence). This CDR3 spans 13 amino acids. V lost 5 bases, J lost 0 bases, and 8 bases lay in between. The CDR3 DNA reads TGTGCCAGCAGTCACTCCTACTCCTACGAGCAGTACTTC. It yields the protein CASSHSYSYEQYF.

The CDR3 reads CATSEAGTGHLETQYF. The CDR3 nucleotides read TGTGCCACCAGTGAGGCCGGGACAGGGCATCTTGAGACCCAGTACTTC. The chain is built from TRBV24-1 and TRBJ2-5; 9 bases match TRBD1. The V gene's germline CDR1 is KGHDR and CDR2 SFDVKD. Germline trimming cut 4 bases from V and 5 bases from J; bases unmatched to any gene: 10. The CDR3 is made up of 16 amino acids.

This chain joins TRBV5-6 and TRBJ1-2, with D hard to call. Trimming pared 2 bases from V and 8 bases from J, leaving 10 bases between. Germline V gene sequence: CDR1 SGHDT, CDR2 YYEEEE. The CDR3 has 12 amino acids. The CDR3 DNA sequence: TGTGCCAGCAGCTTTAATCCGGAGGGCTACACCTTC. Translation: CASSFNPEGYTF. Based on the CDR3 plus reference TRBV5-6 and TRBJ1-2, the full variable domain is DAGVTQSPTHLIKTRGQQVTLRCSPKSGHDTVSWYQQALGQGPQFIFQYYEEEERQRGNFPDRFSGHQFPNYSSELNVNALLLGDSALYLCASSFNPEGYTFGSGTRLTVV.

CDR3 protein: CASSLAESTDTQYF. CDR3 coding DNA: TGTGCCAGCAGCCTAGCGGAGAGCACAGATACGCAGTATTTT. The chain combines TRBV9 with TRBJ2-3; 7 bases map to TRBD2. J was trimmed by 0 bases and V by 4 bases; bases with no gene match: 2. Germline V gene sequence: CDR1 SGDLS, CDR2 YYNGEE. The CDR3 contains 14 residues.

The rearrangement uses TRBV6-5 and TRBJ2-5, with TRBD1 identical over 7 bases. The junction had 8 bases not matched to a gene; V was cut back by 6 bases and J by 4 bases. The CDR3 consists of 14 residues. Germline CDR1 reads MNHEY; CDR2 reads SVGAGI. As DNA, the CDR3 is TGTGCCAGCAGCCCCCAGGGGGTTGGAGAGACCCAGTACTTC. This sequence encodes CASSPQGVGETQYF.

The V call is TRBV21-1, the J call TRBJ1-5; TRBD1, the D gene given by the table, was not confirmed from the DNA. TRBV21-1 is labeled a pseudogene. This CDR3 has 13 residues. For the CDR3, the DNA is TGTGCCACCCGACAGGGTAGCAATCAGCCCCAGCATTTT. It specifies CATRQGSNQPQHF.

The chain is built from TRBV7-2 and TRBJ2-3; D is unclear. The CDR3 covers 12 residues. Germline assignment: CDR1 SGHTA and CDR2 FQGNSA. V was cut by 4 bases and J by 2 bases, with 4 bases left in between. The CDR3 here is CASSSSTDTQYF. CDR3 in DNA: TGTGCCAGCAGCTCCTCCACAGATACGCAGTATTTT.

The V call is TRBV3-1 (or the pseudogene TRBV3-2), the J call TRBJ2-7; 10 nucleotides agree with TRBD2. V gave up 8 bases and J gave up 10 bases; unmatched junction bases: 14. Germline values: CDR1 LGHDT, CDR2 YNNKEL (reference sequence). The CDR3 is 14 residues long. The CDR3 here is CASAPTSSGGGQYF. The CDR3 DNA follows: TGTGCCAGCGCCCCGACGAGCAGCGGGGGGGGTCAGTACTTC.

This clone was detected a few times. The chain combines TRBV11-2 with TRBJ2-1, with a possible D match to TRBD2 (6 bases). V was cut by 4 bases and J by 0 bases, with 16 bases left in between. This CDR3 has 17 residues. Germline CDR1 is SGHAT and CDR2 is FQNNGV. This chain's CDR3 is CASSSRWGEFSYNEQFF. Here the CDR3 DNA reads TGTGCCAGCAGCTCCCGATGGGGGGAGTTCTCCTACAATGAGCAGTTCTTC. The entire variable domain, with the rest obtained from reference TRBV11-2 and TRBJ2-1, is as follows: EAGVAQSPRYKIIEKRQSVAFWCNPISGHATLYWYQQILGQGPKLLIQFQNNGVVDDSQLPKDRFSAERLKGVDSTLKIQPAKLEDSAVYLCASSSRWGEFSYNEQFFGPGTRLTVL.

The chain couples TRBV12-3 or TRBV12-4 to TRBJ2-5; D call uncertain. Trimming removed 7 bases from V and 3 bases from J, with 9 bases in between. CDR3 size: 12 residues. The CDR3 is CASTPGEETQYF. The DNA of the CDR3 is TGTGCCAGCACCCCAGGTGAAGAGACCCAGTACTTC.

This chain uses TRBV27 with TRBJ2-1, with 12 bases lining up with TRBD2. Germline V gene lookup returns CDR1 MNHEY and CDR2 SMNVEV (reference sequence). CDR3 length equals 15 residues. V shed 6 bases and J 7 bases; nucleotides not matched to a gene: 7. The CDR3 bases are TGTGCCAGCAGGCAGGAGACTAGCGGGAGAAATGAGCAGTTCTTC. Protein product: CASRQETSGRNEQFF.

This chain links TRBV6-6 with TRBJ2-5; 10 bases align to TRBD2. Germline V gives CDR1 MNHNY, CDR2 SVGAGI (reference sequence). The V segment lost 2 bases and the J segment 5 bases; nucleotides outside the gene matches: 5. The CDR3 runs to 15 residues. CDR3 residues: CASSYPAGGRETQYF. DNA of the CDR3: TGTGCCAGCAGTTACCCAGCGGGAGGGCGGGAGACCCAGTACTTC.

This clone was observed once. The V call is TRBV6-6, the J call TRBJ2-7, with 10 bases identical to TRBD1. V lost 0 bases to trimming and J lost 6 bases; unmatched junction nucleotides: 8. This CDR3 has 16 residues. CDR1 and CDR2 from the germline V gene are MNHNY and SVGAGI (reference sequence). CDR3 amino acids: CASSYSKGQGIIEQYF. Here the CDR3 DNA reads TGTGCCAGCAGTTACTCTAAGGGACAGGGGATCATCGAGCAGTACTTC.

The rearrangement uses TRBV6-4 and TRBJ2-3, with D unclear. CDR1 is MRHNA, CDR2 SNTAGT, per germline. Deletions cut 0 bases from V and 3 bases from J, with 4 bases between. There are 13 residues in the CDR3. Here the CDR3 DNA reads TGTGCCAGCAGTGACTCGACTACAGATACGCAGTATTTT. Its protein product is CASSDSTTDTQYF.

The CDR3 sequence: CASSLVQGAPNEQFF. The CDR3, as DNA: TGTGCCAGCAGCTTAGTGCAGGGGGCACCCAATGAGCAGTTCTTC. The chain has TRBV7-9 and TRBJ2-1, with 8 positions matching TRBD1. CDR3 length: 15 amino acids. V lost 1 base and J lost 6; bases outside the gene matches: 5. Germline V gene lookup returns CDR1 SEHNR and CDR2 FQNEAQ (reference sequence).